A single sample is the source of the 28 T cell receptor beta chains below, sequenced in a study of blood T cell repertoires in COVID-19 (dated by TCRdb to between 2020 and 2021). Libraries were constructed by the immunoSEQ multiplex PCR assay. TCRdb's version of the immuneACCESS table is confined to in-frame rearrangements and falls short of the full clone set. An unresolved V gene accounts for under half of the shortfall where checked; the remainder is of unknown origin. Counted in this sample were over 150,000 clones; 94% of them appeared once. The ten largest make up roughly 0.76% of the sample. Sequencing was performed on peripheral blood. These receptors originate from a man in his thirties or forties with COVID-19, enrolled during active disease.

The chain is built from TRBV6-1 and TRBJ2-7; 7 bases map to TRBD1. V lost 2 bases, J lost 3 bases, and 4 bases stayed unmatched. Germline V gene data show CDR1 as MNHNS and CDR2 as SASEGT. The CDR3 sequence is 14 residues long. For the CDR3, the DNA is TGTGCCAGCAGTGAAACGGCAGGGGGCTACGAGCAGTACTTC. This sequence encodes CASSETAGGYEQYF.

The chain combines TRBV11-2 with TRBJ2-1; D remains ambiguous. Deletions cut 6 bases from V and 10 bases from J, with 13 bases between. Germline V gene lookup returns CDR1 SGHAT and CDR2 FQNNGV. This CDR3 contains 12 residues. In DNA, the CDR3 is TGTGCCAGCAGTTTTCGACCCGGGGAGCAGTTCTTC. It translates to CASSFRPGEQFF.

V gene TRBV3-1 (or the pseudogene TRBV3-2) combines with J gene TRBJ2-7; D is unresolved. V lost 1 base and J 1 base, leaving 8 bases between the germline ends. The CDR3 is 14 amino acids. CDR1 LGHDT and CDR2 YNNKEL come from the germline V gene (reference sequence). In nucleotides, the CDR3 is TGTGCCAGCAGCCAAGCCATTCTATCCTACGAGCAGTACTTC. It translates to CASSQAILSYEQYF.

The chain links TRBV15 to TRBJ1-4; 10 bases match TRBD1. Trimming took 2 bases from V and 7 from J; bases not matched to a gene: 10. Per germline, CDR1 LNHNV and CDR2 YYDKDF (reference sequence). The length of the CDR3 is 17 residues. CDR3 DNA sequence: TGTGCCACCAGCAGAAGGGACAGGGGTTTTGGTGGTGAAAAACTGTTTTTT. Its translation is CATSRRDRGFGGEKLFF.

The chain links TRBV6-5 to TRBJ2-5, with D possibly TRBD2 on 7 matching bases. The V gene's germline CDR1 is MNHEY and CDR2 SVGAGI. CDR3 size: 15 residues. The V end lost 2 bases, the J end lost 5 bases, and 15 bases lay between the germline ends. CDR3 nucleotides: TGTGCCAGCAGTTACCGAGGGGGGGCTGTGGAGACCCAGTACTTC. Translated, it gives CASSYRGGAVETQYF.

V is TRBV5-6 and J is TRBJ2-1, with TRBD1 as a possible D gene (6 bases). CDR3 length equals 17 residues. Germline-derived CDR1 and CDR2 are SGHDT and YYEEEE. V shed 1 base and J shed 5 bases, with 19 bases lying between them. The CDR3 loop reads CASSLLVGQGIHNEQFF. The CDR3 DNA sequence: TGTGCCAGCAGCTTGTTGGTGGGGCAGGGGATTCACAATGAGCAGTTCTTC.

In nucleotides, the CDR3 is TGTGCCAGCAGCCCCCCGAGTCACAATGAGCAGTTCTTC. Translated, it gives CASSPPSHNEQFF. This rearrangement joins TRBV7-9 to TRBJ2-1; no clear D. This CDR3 has 13 residues. Germline CDR1 and CDR2: SEHNR and FQNEAQ (reference sequence). V dropped 5 bases and J dropped 5 bases, with 10 bases sitting between them. Looking up the rest from reference TRBV7-9 and TRBJ2-1 gives the full variable domain: DTGVSQNPRHKITKRGQNVTFRCDPISEHNRLYWYRQTLGQGPEFLTYFQNEAQLEKSRLLSDRFSAERPKGSFSTLEIQRTEQGDSAMYLCASSPPSHNEQFFGPGTRLTVL.

This clone was counted a single time. This chain links TRBV10-3 with TRBJ1-6; no firm D call. V gave up 4 bases and J gave up 10 bases, with 8 bases separating them. The CDR3 is 12 amino acids. Germline lookup yields CDR1 ENHRY and CDR2 SYGVKD. The DNA for the CDR3 is TGTGCCATCAGTGTTGGTAGATCACCCCTCCACTTT. Amino acid sequence: CAISVGRSPLHF.

The V gene is TRBV6-1, the J gene TRBJ1-2, with 10 bases lining up with TRBD1. CDR3 length: 15 amino acids. Trimming at V came to 6 bases and at J to 3 bases, leaving 7 bases not matched to a gene. Germline CDR1 is MNHNS and CDR2 is SASEGT. As DNA, the CDR3 is TGTGCCAGCAGGCCGGGACAGGGGTCCGACTATGGCTACACCTTC. This codes for CASRPGQGSDYGYTF.

Worth noting for this clone: A read error may produce the germline difference seen at one junction end. DNA of the CDR3: TGTGCCAGCAGCCTAACCGGGACTAGCGGAGGGGGTACGCAGTATTTT. Translating it yields CASSLTGTSGGGTQYF. The chain employs TRBV7-3 and TRBJ2-3; TRBD2 agrees at 11 bases. This CDR3 has 16 residues. The germline V gene encodes CDR1 SGHTA and CDR2 FQGTGA.

As to this clone: This CDR3 is also generated by other DNA sequences in the sample. The J gene is TRBJ2-1, the V gene TRBV3-1 (or the pseudogene TRBV3-2); tentatively, D is TRBD2 (6 bases). Deletions cut 0 bases from V and 3 bases from J, with 9 bases between. The CDR3 covers 15 residues. Germline-derived CDR1 and CDR2 are LGHDT and YNNKEL (reference sequence). Here the CDR3 DNA reads TGTGCCAGCAGCCAAGAGGGGGGAGTCTACAATGAGCAGTTCTTC. It translates to CASSQEGGVYNEQFF.

The chain is built from TRBV6-5 and TRBJ2-7, with 10 bases that match TRBD1. J lost 5 bases, V lost 2 bases, and 6 bases had no gene match. The germline CDR1 and CDR2 sequences are MNHEY and SVGAGI. This CDR3 region has 15 residues. Here the CDR3 reads CASSYERQGAHEQYF. The CDR3 DNA follows: TGTGCCAGCAGTTACGAAAGACAGGGGGCGCACGAGCAGTACTTC.

V is TRBV4-1 and J is TRBJ2-5; D not certain. The CDR3 consists of 13 residues. Deletions cut 4 bases from V and 2 bases from J, with 8 bases between. Germline V gene data show CDR1 as MGHRA and CDR2 as YSYEKL. This CDR3 is CASSLATQETQYF. The CDR3, as DNA: TGCGCCAGCAGCCTAGCCACACAAGAGACCCAGTACTTC.

The rearrangement uses TRBV4-1 and TRBJ2-1, with TRBD1 matching over 7 bases. V shed 4 bases and J 0 bases; nucleotides not matched to a gene: 3. This CDR3 has 15 residues. CDR1 and CDR2 (germline): MGHRA, YSYEKL. The CDR3: CASSRDRDSYNEQFF. The CDR3 DNA reads TGCGCCAGCAGCCGCGACAGGGACTCCTACAATGAGCAGTTCTTC.

J is TRBJ2-5 and V is TRBV2; possible D gene TRBD2, 5 bases. V was shortened by 7 bases and J by 4 bases, with 13 bases between the two germline ends. The CDR3 sequence is 13 residues long. Germline loops: CDR1 SNHLY, CDR2 FYNNEI. CDR3 region: CASKRGWGETQYF. The CDR3 nucleotides read TGTGCCAGCAAAAGAGGGTGGGGAGAGACCCAGTACTTC. The full variable domain, in which reference TRBV2 and TRBJ2-5 provide the parts outside the CDR3, is EPEVTQTPSHQVTQMGQEVILRCVPISNHLYFYWYRQILGQKVEFLVSFYNNEISEKSEIFDDQFSVERPDGSNFTLKIRSTKLEDSAMYFCASKRGWGETQYFGPGTRLLVL.

V is TRBV12-3 or TRBV12-4 and J is TRBJ1-1, with D perhaps matching TRBD1 (5 bases). Trimming stripped 3 bases from V and 8 bases from J, with 13 bases between. CDR3 length: 13 amino acids. CDR3 protein: CASSFRDLSEAFF. DNA for the CDR3: TGTGCCAGCAGTTTCCGGGACTTATCAGAAGCTTTCTTT.

The chain links TRBV11-2 to TRBJ2-3; possible D gene TRBD1, 5 bases. CDR1 and CDR2 (germline): SGHAT, FQNNGV. CDR3 length: 16 residues. Between the trimmed V and J ends, which lost 5 bases and 4 bases, there was a span of 19 bases. DNA of the CDR3: TGTGCCAGCAGCCGAACCCAAGGGGTAGTCCCAGATACGCAGTATTTT. Its protein product is CASSRTQGVVPDTQYF.

This clone was found once. The chain has TRBV7-9 and TRBJ1-2, with D maybe TRBD1 (6 bases). V shed 0 bases and J shed 8 bases, with 13 bases lying between them. Looked up from germline, CDR1 is SEHNR and CDR2 is FQNEAQ (reference sequence). CDR3 length: 14 amino acids. The CDR3: CASSLARGGEGYTF. CDR3 bases: TGTGCCAGCAGCTTAGCGCGAGGGGGTGAGGGCTACACCTTC.

This clone is a singleton in its sample. V usage is TRBV7-9 and J usage is TRBJ1-2; 8 bases align to TRBD1. CDR1 and CDR2 from the germline V gene are SEHNR and FQNEAQ (reference sequence). CDR3 size: 14 residues. V shed 5 bases and J 4 bases; nucleotides not matched to a gene: 6. The DNA of the CDR3 is TGTGCCAGCAGCCCGACGGACAGGGCCTATGGCTACACCTTC. Residues: CASSPTDRAYGYTF.

The chain uses TRBV6-5 and TRBJ1-2; the D is unclear. This CDR3 is built from 14 residues. V was pared by 2 bases and J by 4 bases, with 11 bases between. The germline V gene encodes CDR1 MNHEY and CDR2 SVGAGI. CDR3: CASSYSDVGYGYTF. The CDR3 nucleotides are TGTGCCAGCAGTTACAGCGATGTCGGCTATGGCTACACCTTC.

The chain is built from TRBV10-3 and TRBJ2-2, with D unresolved. Trimming pared 8 bases from V and 4 bases from J, leaving 11 bases between. Germline V gene sequence: CDR1 ENHRY, CDR2 SYGVKD. The CDR3 is made up of 13 amino acids. For the CDR3, the DNA is TGTGCCATCGGTATACCCAGCACCGGGGAGCTGTTTTTT. Translating gives CAIGIPSTGELFF.

V is TRBV6-4 and J is TRBJ2-3; maybe TRBD1 (5 bases). Trimming left V 0 bases short and J 1 base short, with 8 bases between. Germline values: CDR1 MRHNA, CDR2 SNTAGT. The CDR3 contains 15 residues. The CDR3 loop is CASSDSGRGTDTQYF. The CDR3, as DNA: TGTGCCAGCAGTGACTCTGGCAGGGGCACAGATACGCAGTATTTT.

The chain recombines TRBV2 with TRBJ2-7, with TRBD2 as a possible D gene (6 bases). The CDR3 is 17 residues long. Germline CDR1 reads SNHLY; CDR2 reads FYNNEI. The V end lost 0 bases, the J end lost 3 bases, and 18 bases lay between the germline ends. The CDR3 region is CASSEALITSNGYEQYF. The DNA of the CDR3 is TGTGCCAGCAGTGAAGCGCTTATAACTAGCAATGGCTACGAGCAGTACTTC.

The gene calls are TRBV18 and TRBJ1-2; 8 bases line up with TRBD1. The CDR3 covers 20 residues. Germline CDR1 is KGHSH and CDR2 is LQKENI. J lost 2 bases, V lost 2 bases, and 19 bases had no gene match. The CDR3 region is CASSPWGLQGAPRENYGYTF. The DNA of the CDR3 is TGTGCCAGCTCACCATGGGGCCTGCAGGGGGCGCCTCGGGAAAACTATGGCTACACCTTC.

The chain employs TRBV9 and TRBJ1-6; D unclear. Germline V lookup: CDR1 SGDLS, CDR2 YYNGEE. The CDR3 runs to 15 residues. The V gene lost 4 bases and the J gene lost 0 bases, with 8 bases spanning the gap. This chain's CDR3 is CASSPRGSYNSPLHF. The CDR3 region has the DNA TGTGCCAGCAGCCCCCGGGGCTCCTATAATTCACCCCTCCACTTT. Looking up the rest from reference TRBV9 and TRBJ1-6 gives the full variable domain: DSGVTQTPKHLITATGQRVTLRCSPRSGDLSVYWYQQSLDQGLQFLIQYYNGEERAKGNILERFSAQQFPDLHSELNLSSLELGDSALYFCASSPRGSYNSPLHFGNGTRLTVT.

In its sample, this clone was seen a few times. The chain carries TRBV7-9 and TRBJ2-3; 11 nucleotides line up with TRBD2. V shed 5 bases, J shed 6 bases, and the junction held 4 bases outside the gene matches. The germline V gene encodes CDR1 SEHNR and CDR2 FQNEAQ (reference sequence). The CDR3 spans 14 residues. The CDR3 region has the DNA TGTGCCAGCAGCGCTAGCGGGGGGCTCGATACGCAGTATTTT. Translated: CASSASGGLDTQYF.

V is TRBV7-9 and J is TRBJ1-4, with D perhaps TRBD1 (6 bases). Trimming took off 5 bases at V and 2 bases at J, with 12 bases between the two ends. Germline CDR1 SEHNR, CDR2 FQNEAQ (reference sequence). The CDR3 sequence is 15 residues long. CDR3 in amino acids: CASSLTGFTNEKLFF. The CDR3 nucleotides are TGTGCCAGCAGCCTCACAGGGTTCACTAATGAAAAACTGTTTTTT.

This chain joins TRBV10-2 and TRBJ1-4; possibly TRBD1 for D (6 bases). V was trimmed by 6 bases and J by 1 base, leaving 15 bases between them. There are 16 residues in the CDR3. The germline gives CDR1 WSHSY, CDR2 SAAADI. In nucleotides, the CDR3 is TGCGCCAGCAGGACCGGGACAACAGTAACTAATGAAAAACTGTTTTTT. Its protein product is CASRTGTTVTNEKLFF.